This note documents a single T cell receptor beta chain sequence. The sample holds a few counts of this clonotype. Its antigen target is currently unknown. Base qualities were left out, and no much larger clone turns up one base away. Stable Graves' hyperthyroidism was defined as no progression to ophthalmopathy during 18 months of follow-up. Hyperthyroidism patients were aged 18 to 65 years and newly diagnosed, with disease duration of less than 2 months. The study excluded patients with uncontrolled infections, other autoimmune diseases, pregnancy or lactation. Clinical symptoms, serum thyroxine and TRAb, thyroid ultrasound, and orbital computed tomography formed the basis for the diagnoses. Ficoll-Paque density gradient centrifugation was used to isolate PBMCs from approximately 11 ml of fresh peripheral blood. Trizol reagent was used to extract total RNA, and RNA quality was then checked on an Agilent 2100 Bioanalyzer.

Amplification of TCR beta CDR3 regions was carried out from RNA transcripts. The first round of RT-PCR for the TCR CDR3 was performed with the HTBI primer set and the Qiagen OneStep RT-PCR kit. Libraries were constructed in a second round of multiplex PCR, after which size selection and purification were carried out. Libraries were sequenced paired-end with 100 bp reads on an Illumina HiSeq2000. The authors' pipeline ran thus. SOAPnuke was used to process the raw data, throwing out any read that contained adapters or uncalled bases, had a mean Phred below 15, or lacked an exact constant-primer or identifier match. COPE v1.2.5 was used to merge the high-quality paired reads, and each unique nucleotide sequence was defined as a clonotype. Clonotypes were aligned to IMGT TRBV, TRBD and TRBJ reference segments using MiTCR v1.1. The analysis included only V-J combinations with a frequency above 0.0001, which together covered approximately 99% of the repertoires. A TCS score was defined as the ratio of F50 (clonal expansion) to E x V (chaos), with BLOSUM62-based TCRdist applied between CDR3 peptides within each V-J. Welch's t-statistics and random forest reduced roughly 500 V-J features to roughly 13, which were used in a naive Bayes classifier (R e1071). The raw public reads went through TCRdb reprocessing: fastp at Q25, MiXCR clone calling, in-frame beta chains kept. Every entry covers one CDR3 protein and lists the most common genes and DNA from its rows. TCRdb, not the authors, supplied the V and J calls. A total of fewer than 550,000 distinct CDR3 sequences appear in this sample, approximately 15% of them only once. Of the sample, over 12% is held by the ten largest clones.

This sample is part of a study of T cells in Graves' hyperthyroidism and ophthalmopathy (dated by TCRdb to the late 2010s). Study-wide context: Peripheral blood samples were taken at initial diagnosis, before any treatment was given. Once sampling was done, hyperthyroidism patients were given methimazole at a starting dose of 30 mg daily, whereas ophthalmopathy patients were given high-dose intravenous methylprednisolone. Prospective prediction of ophthalmopathy was tested in an independent validation cohort of 18 to 20 hyperthyroidism patients and 15 to 17 patients who later progressed to ophthalmopathy. The paper reports TCR Vbeta CDR3 sequencing of over 130 peripheral blood samples: under 45 ophthalmopathy, roughly 74 hyperthyroidism and around 17 progressor patients. The 100 or so discovery patients were randomly split 7:3 into training and test sets. A discovery cohort of approximately 97 patients, about 40 with Graves' ophthalmopathy and roughly 59 with stable Graves' hyperthyroidism, was used to find distinguishing TCR V-J signatures. In addition, the study compared T-cell repertoires in thyroid tissue and in blood from five to seven Graves' hyperthyroidism patients. Overall results and qualifications from the work: No statistical method was used to set the sample size in advance, and investigators knew the group allocation. In validation, the model predicted progression to ophthalmopathy a median of about 6.5 months before onset, with roughly 70% sensitivity and just under 75% specificity. Blood samples also contained most of the expanded thyroid clonotypes (frequency above 0.001), which suggests that blood repertoires may reflect thyroid immune responses. A 13 V-J signature model separated ophthalmopathy from stable hyperthyroidism, with around 90% sensitivity and about 81% specificity in cross-validation and 80%/75% in testing.

The CDR3 runs 14 residues from the cysteine to the phenylalanine. Only the CDR3 DNA stays, 42 bases, in frame from base 1. In the germline V gene, CDR1 corresponds to SNHLY and CDR2 to FYNNEI. Cut back by 7 bases and 2 bases, the V and J ends lie 15 bases apart. The receptor chain draws on TRBV2 and TRBJ2-7; the D segment cannot be called with confidence. The source material was blood. The sequence was obtained from a woman younger than 35 with Graves' hyperthyroidism. The CDR3 region has the sequence CASIETFLTYEQYF. The nucleotide sequence reads as follows: TGTGCCAGCATAGAGACATTCCTTACCTACGAGCAGTACTTC. Beyond the CDR3, the reference TRBV2 and TRBJ2-7 genes provide the residues; the full variable domain reads: EPEVTQTPSHQVTQMGQEVILRCVPISNHLYFYWYRQILGQKVEFLVSFYNNEISEKSEIFDDQFSVERPDGSNFTLKIRSTKLEDSAMYFCASIETFLTYEQYFGPGTRLTVT.